These 4 T cell receptor beta chains share one sample of origin, sequenced in a study of identical twins. Each CDR3 protein gets one entry after TCRdb re-called the 5' RACE reads with MiXCR. The sample yields hundreds of thousands of distinct CDR3 sequences, 20% to 30% seen once. These data are also associated with another study on T cells expressing NK-cell markers.

Sequenced: CD4+ T cells sorted from blood. All receptors derive from a woman between 18 and 29 years old in good health.

The sample holds a few counts of this clonotype. The gene calls are TRBV5-1 and TRBJ1-6; the D gene is possibly TRBD1 (6 bases). From germline, CDR1 is SGHRS and CDR2 YFSETQ. The length of the CDR3 is 14 residues. Trimming took 4 bases from V and 8 from J, leaving 13 bases between them. The CDR3 DNA sequence: TGCGCCAGCAGCGCCGGGACAACCCATTCACCCCTCCACTTT. It encodes CASSAGTTHSPLHF.

This clonotype has only a few counts. V usage is TRBV5-1 and J usage is TRBJ2-7; TRBD1 aligns across 8 bases. In germline, CDR1 is SGHRS, CDR2 YFSETQ. The length of the CDR3 is 16 residues. V was clipped by 2 bases and J by 3 bases; unmatched bases: 10. Written as DNA, the CDR3 is TGCGCCAGCAGCTTCGGACCCCAGGGGGCCAACTACGAGCAGTACTTC. Translation: CASSFGPQGANYEQYF. The full variable domain, completed using reference TRBV5-1 and TRBJ2-7, is KAGVTQTPRYLIKTRGQQVTLSCSPISGHRSVSWYQQTPGQGLQFLFEYFSETQRNKGNFPGRFSGRQFSNSRSEMNVSTLELGDSALYLCASSFGPQGANYEQYFGPGTRLTVT.

V and J are TRBV4-1 and TRBJ1-5, with D possibly being TRBD1 (5 bases). This CDR3 region has 14 residues. The germline V gene has CDR1 MGHRA and CDR2 YSYEKL. V lost 0 bases, J lost 7 bases, and 10 bases lay in between. The CDR3 DNA reads as TGCGCCAGCAGCCAAGAGGAATGGGACCAGCCCCAGCATTTT. This translates into CASSQEEWDQPQHF.

The V call is TRBV9, the J call TRBJ2-3, with D perhaps TRBD1 or TRBD2 (6 bases each). V lost 5 bases and J 6 bases, leaving 19 bases between the germline ends. Germline V gives CDR1 SGDLS, CDR2 YYNGEE. This CDR3 has 15 residues. For the CDR3, the DNA is TGTGCCAGCAGTTTCGGCAGCCGGGGGCTTGATACGCAGTATTTT. Encoded protein: CASSFGSRGLDTQYF.